The clone carrying this T cell receptor (beta chain) showed up many times. Inclusion characteristics of ophthalmopathy patients comprised a Clinical Activity Score of at least 3, a NOSPECS grade of at least 4, and duration under 3 months. The sample is drawn from a study of T cells in Graves' hyperthyroidism and ophthalmopathy. Turning to the study itself: Peripheral blood was acquired at first diagnosis, ahead of any therapy whatsoever.

The investigators amplified TCR beta CDR3 regions from RNA transcripts. Using the HTBI primer set, a first-round RT-PCR was run on the TCR CDR3. From the multiplex PCR reads, TCRdb called clonotypes with MiXCR, one entry per CDR3 protein. The sample has approximately 610,000 distinct CDR3 sequences; over 12% are singletons. Material: blood. The sequence was obtained from a woman in her thirties or forties with Graves' ophthalmopathy.

The CDR3 sequence: CASSLTGSSYGYTF. The CDR3 coding sequence is TGTGCCAGCAGTTTGACAGGATCCAGCTATGGCTACACCTTC. V and J are TRBV28 and TRBJ1-2; TRBD1 might be the D (6 bases). Trimming stripped 3 bases from V and 4 bases from J, with 12 bases between. The CDR3 extends over 14 amino acids. Germline V gene data show CDR1 as MDHEN and CDR2 as SYDVKM.